The rows below give T cell receptor beta chains drawn from one sample of a study of shared clonotypes between healthy human individuals. Measured with immunoSEQ multiplex PCR; TCRdb has only the in-frame clones, and not every one. The sample has about 470,000 clones, around 79% seen once. Source material: PBMCs. The receptors derive from a woman aged 40 to 55 in good health. Some clones in this sample may be carry-over from other donors' samples. Both conserved end residues are part of each CDR3. A D gene is named only where the DNA matches it firmly. Expanded clones get a size class; other rows say once, few or many, or leave the size out.

>NA|TRBJ1-2|TRBD1|TRBV7-2|15
TGTGCCAGCAGCGAAGACAGGGGGCTTGACTATGGCTACACCTTC
CASSEDRGLDYGYTF
>NA|TRBJ1-3|NA|TRBV7-2|13
TGTGCCAGCAGCTTAGGGGCGTCAAACACCATATATTTT
CASSLGASNTIYF
>NA|TRBJ1-4|NA|TRBV15|13
TGTGCCACCAGCTGGGGGCCGAATGAAAAACTGTTTTTT
CATSWGPNEKLFF
>NA|TRBJ1-1|NA|TRBV2|14
TGTGCCAGCAGTTCCGGCGGGAGTCACACTGAAGCTTTCTTT
CASSSGGSHTEAFF
>NA|TRBJ2-3|TRBD2|TRBV28|15
TGTGCCAGCAGTTCCCAGCGGGAAAGCACAGATACGCAGTATTTT
CASSSQRESTDTQYF
>NA|TRBJ2-3|TRBD2|TRBV28|19
TGTGCCAGCAGTTTCTCCGGGGCGGGAGTGCCTACTAGCACAGATACGCAGTATTTT
CASSFSGAGVPTSTDTQYF
>NA|TRBJ2-7|NA|TRBV18|15
TGTGCCAGCTCACCACCGGCGGGTTTCACCTACGAGCAGTACTTC
CASSPPAGFTYEQYF
>once|TRBJ2-3|NA|TRBV9|16
TGTGCCAGCAGCGTAGGGTGGCAACCATCCACAGATACGCAGTATTTT
CASSVGWQPSTDTQYF
>NA|TRBJ1-1|NA|TRBV4-1|14
TGCGCCAGCAGCGCCCCGGGCCGGAGCGCTGAAGCTTTCTTT
CASSAPGRSAEAFF
>NA|TRBJ2-2|TRBD1|TRBV6-1|16
TGTGCCAGCAGTGCCTCGCGACAGGGCGGAACCGGGGAGCTGTTTTTT
CASSASRQGGTGELFF
>NA|TRBJ2-6|TRBD2|TRBV18|16
TGTGCCAGTGCAGGACTAGCTGTTTCTGGGGCCAACGTCCTGACTTTC
CASAGLAVSGANVLTF
>NA|TRBJ1-2|NA|TRBV5-6|15
TGTGCCAGCAGCTTGGCTCTTTTTGGGAGGAATGGCTACACCTTC
CASSLALFGRNGYTF
>NA|TRBJ1-5|NA|TRBV9|12
TGTGCCAGCGGGGCTAGCAATCAGCCCCAGCATTTT
CASGASNQPQHF
>NA|TRBJ2-7|NA|TRBV27|12
TGTGCCAGCAGTTCACAGGGCTACGAGCAGTACTTC
CASSSQGYEQYF
>NA|TRBJ2-5|NA|TRBV9|15
TGTGCCAGCACCCGACGGGGGGCCCACCCGGAGACCCAGTACTTC
CASTRRGAHPETQYF
>NA|TRBJ1-1|NA|TRBV4-2|19
TGTGCCAGCAGCCAAGATCCTGGGCCCCAAACCTTCCTGAACACTGAAGCTTTCTTT
CASSQDPGPQTFLNTEAFF
>NA|TRBJ2-4|NA|TRBV5-1|15
TGCGCCAGCAGCTTGTATGGGGGTGGCCAAAACATTCAGTACTTC
CASSLYGGGQNIQYF
>NA|TRBJ1-1|NA|TRBV2|14
TGTGCCAGCAGTGAAAATTCAGGGGTCACTGAAGCTTTCTTT
CASSENSGVTEAFF
>NA|TRBJ2-1|TRBD1|TRBV6-4|14
TGTGCCAGCAGTGACGGCAGGGGGCGGAATGAGCAGTTCTTC
CASSDGRGRNEQFF
>NA|TRBJ2-2|TRBD1|TRBV27|16
TGTGCCAGCAGTTTCACCGGGACAGCAAATAGCGGGGAGCTGTTTTTT
CASSFTGTANSGELFF
>NA|TRBJ2-1|TRBD1|TRBV15|15
TGTGCCACCAGCCCCGGACAGGGGGACTACAATGAGCAGTTCTTC
CATSPGQGDYNEQFF
>NA|TRBJ1-2|NA|TRBV4-1|15
TGCGCCAGCAGCCCCAATTGGGCCAATAACTATGGCTACACCTTC
CASSPNWANNYGYTF
>NA|TRBJ2-7|TRBD2|TRBV5-6|14
TGTGCCAGCAGCTCAGCGGGGCTGTCCTACGAGCAGTACTTC
CASSSAGLSYEQYF
>NA|TRBJ1-2|NA|TRBV15|13
TGTGCCACCAGCAGAGGGTACATCAGTGGCTACACCTTC
CATSRGYISGYTF
>once|TRBJ2-7|NA|TRBV28|14
TGTGCCAGCAGTTTAAAGTGGGGCTCCTACGAGCAGTACTTC
CASSLKWGSYEQYF
>NA|TRBJ1-2|TRBD1|TRBV7-9|14
TGTGCCAGCAGCTCACAGGGGGCTAACTATGGCTACACCTTC
CASSSQGANYGYTF
>NA|TRBJ2-2|NA|TRBV6-5|11
TGTGCCAGCAGAAGTACCGGGGAGCTGTTTTTT
CASRSTGELFF
>NA|TRBJ2-3|NA|TRBV6-1|11
TGTGCCAGCAGTGTAGCAGATACGCAGTATTTT
CASSVADTQYF
>NA|TRBJ2-3|TRBD1|TRBV15|15
TGTGCCACCAGCCCCCGACAGGGGGGCACAGATACGCAGTATTTT
CATSPRQGGTDTQYF
>NA|TRBJ1-2|NA|TRBV5-1|14
TGCGCCAGCAGCTTGACGGGTAGTAGCTATGGCTACACCTTC
CASSLTGSSYGYTF
>NA|TRBJ2-5|TRBD2|TRBV30|14
TGTGCCTGGGGAGGGGAGGGCCCGAGAGAGACCCAGTACTTC
CAWGGEGPRETQYF
>NA|TRBJ1-1|TRBD1|TRBV19|13
TGTGCCAGTAGCCCCGTCCTTCAGGGGGCGGCTTTCTTT
CASSPVLQGAAFF
>NA|TRBJ2-1|TRBD2|TRBV5-4|16
TGTGCCAGCAGCGCTATGACTAGCGGGCGGGACAATGAGCAGTTCTTC
CASSAMTSGRDNEQFF
>NA|TRBJ2-7|NA|TRBV7-9|11
TGTGCCAGCGGAATATACTACGAGCAGTACTTC
CASGIYYEQYF
>NA|TRBJ2-1|NA|TRBV4-1|15
TGCGCCAGCAGCCAGCCCCGGGACAAGAACAATGAGCAGTTCTTC
CASSQPRDKNNEQFF
>NA|TRBJ2-7|NA|TRBV9|14
TGTGCCAGCTCCCCCCAGGGGCGAGTCGACGAGCAGTACTTC
CASSPQGRVDEQYF
>NA|TRBJ2-1|NA|TRBV7-3|18
TGTGCCAGCAGCTTGCCCGCCTTACGTACAGGACAATACAATGAGCAGTTCTTC
CASSLPALRTGQYNEQFF
>NA|TRBJ2-7|TRBD1|TRBV19|14
TGTGCCAGTAGTAACCAGGGGGCTTCCTACGAGCAGTACTTC
CASSNQGASYEQYF
>NA|TRBJ2-7|TRBD2|TRBV7-2|14
TGTGCCAGCAGGTTCCGGGGAGGGTCCTACGAGCAGTACTTC
CASRFRGGSYEQYF